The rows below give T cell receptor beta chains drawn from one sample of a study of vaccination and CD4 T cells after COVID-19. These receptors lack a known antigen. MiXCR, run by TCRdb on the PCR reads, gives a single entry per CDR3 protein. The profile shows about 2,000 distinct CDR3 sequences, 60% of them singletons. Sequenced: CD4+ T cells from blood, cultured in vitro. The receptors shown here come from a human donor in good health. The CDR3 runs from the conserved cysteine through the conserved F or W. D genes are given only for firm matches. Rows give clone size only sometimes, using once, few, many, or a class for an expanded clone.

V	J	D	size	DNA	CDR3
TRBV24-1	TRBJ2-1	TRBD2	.	TGTGCCACCAGTGCCCCGACTAGCGGGAGGGCCTTTGAGCAGTTCTTC	CATSAPTSGRAFEQFF
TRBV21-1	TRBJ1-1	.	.	TGTGCCAGCAGATGGGACGGGAACACTGAAGCTTTCTTT	CASRWDGNTEAFF
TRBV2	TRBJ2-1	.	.	TGTGCCAGCAGCGTCTCGGGGGCTTCCAATGAGCAGTTCTTC	CASSVSGASNEQFF
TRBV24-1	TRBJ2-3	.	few	TGTGCCACCAGCAAGACAGTGCCCACAGATACGCAGTATTTT	CATSKTVPTDTQYF
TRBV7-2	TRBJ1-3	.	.	TGTGCCAGCACCCCCAGAACGGGAAACACCATATATTTT	CASTPRTGNTIYF
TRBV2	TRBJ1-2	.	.	TGTGCCAGCACTGAAGAGTCTGCCAGCAACTATGGCTACACCTTC	CASTEESASNYGYTF
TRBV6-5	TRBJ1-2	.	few	TGTGCCAGCAGTTACTCGGGACGGTTGGTAGGCTACACCTTC	CASSYSGRLVGYTF
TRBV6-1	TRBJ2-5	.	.	TGTGCCAGCAGTGAGCAACCCCGGACCCAAGAGACCCAGTACTTC	CASSEQPRTQETQYF
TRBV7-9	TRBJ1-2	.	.	TGTGCCAGCAGCGCAGGGTTTGGCTACACCTTC	CASSAGFGYTF
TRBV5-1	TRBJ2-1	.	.	TGCGCCAGCAGCTTGTCAGTTACCAGCTCCTACAATGAGCAGTTCTTC	CASSLSVTSSYNEQFF
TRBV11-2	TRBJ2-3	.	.	TGTGCCAGCAGCACAAGACTAAGTGGAGATACGCAGTATTTT	CASSTRLSGDTQYF
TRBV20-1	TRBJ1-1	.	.	TGCAGTGCACTGACAGACAGGAGAAACACTGAAGCTTTCTTT	CSALTDRRNTEAFF
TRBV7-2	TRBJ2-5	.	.	TGTGCCAGCAGCTTAGTCAGCGCGGGGTCAGCTCAAGAGACCCAGTACTTC	CASSLVSAGSAQETQYF
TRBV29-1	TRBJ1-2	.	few	TGCAGCGTTGATGAGGGCTATGGCTACACCTTC	CSVDEGYGYTF
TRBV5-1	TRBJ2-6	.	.	TGCGCCAGCAGCTTGGACCCGGGCCCTGGGGCCAACGTCCTGACTTTC	CASSLDPGPGANVLTF
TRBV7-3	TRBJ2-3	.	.	TGTGCCAGCAGATCGTCGGGGTATTTGGATACGCGGTATTTT	CASRSSGYLDTRYF
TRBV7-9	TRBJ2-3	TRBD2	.	TGTGCCAGCAGCTTTAGAAGTGCAGTTGAGCGGGGGGGCCCCCCAGATACGCAGTATTTT	CASSFRSAVERGGPPDTQYF
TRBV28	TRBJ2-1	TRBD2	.	TGTGCCAGCAGTCCATTGGAAGTAGCGGGAGAACGTGAGCAGTTCTTC	CASSPLEVAGEREQFF
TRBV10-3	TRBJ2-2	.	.	TGTGCCATCAGTGATACTTTTAACACCGGGGAGCTGTTTTTT	CAISDTFNTGELFF
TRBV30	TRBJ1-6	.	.	TGTGCCTGGAGTGACGGGTCCGATAATTCACCCCTCCACTTT	CAWSDGSDNSPLHF
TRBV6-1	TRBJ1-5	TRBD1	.	TGTGCCAGCAGACCCTACAGGGGTAGCAATCAGCCCCAGCATTTT	CASRPYRGSNQPQHF